This TCR beta chain was identified in a study of brain T cells in children with intractable seizures. Patients received at least one anti-epileptic drug before surgery. Trimming took 4 bases from V and 10 from J; bases not matched to a gene: 12. The germline CDR1 and CDR2 sequences are LNHNV and YYDKDF (reference sequence). CDR3 length equals 16 residues. Produced via immunoSEQ multiplex PCR; TCRdb's table is partial and in-frame only. The sample has around 100,000 clones, 94% seen once. The rearrangement links TRBV15 to TRBJ2-1; 11 positions match TRBD2. This clonotype originated in a boy younger than two with hemimegalencephaly and intractable seizures. The sequenced sample was peripheral blood, obtained at surgery. In DNA, the CDR3 is TGTGCCACCAGCACCCTAGCGGGAGGCGGGGGGTTGGAGCAGTTCTTC. This codes for CATSTLAGGGGLEQFF.